Listed below are T cell receptor beta chains from one sample, sequenced in a study of T cell responses to AZD1222 COVID-19 vaccine. Method: immunoSEQ multiplex PCR; TCRdb's copy keeps in-frame clones and lacks some. The profile shows about 140,000 clones, more than 75% of them singletons. The source was peripheral blood, collected 28 days after the second AZD1222 dose. The receptors were gathered from an adult who received the AZD1222 COVID-19 vaccine. Each CDR3 is given with its conserved first and last residue. D genes are given only for firm matches. The size field is filled for only some rows; it gives once, few, many or a size class.

>.|TRBV6-5|TRBJ1-2|.
CASSPSGGPDGYTF
TGTGCCAGCAGTCCAAGCGGGGGGCCCGATGGCTACACCTTC
>.|TRBV10-3|TRBJ1-2|.
CAISESTYGYTF
TGTGCCATCAGTGAGTCCACCTATGGCTACACCTTC
>.|TRBV5-4|TRBJ2-1|.
CASSLAMYNEQFF
TGTGCCAGCAGCTTGGCGATGTACAATGAGCAGTTCTTC
>.|TRBV27|TRBJ1-2|.
CASSWDPKAGYTF
TGTGCCAGCAGTTGGGACCCCAAGGCAGGCTACACCTTC
>.|TRBV6-4|TRBJ1-2|.
CATKKGTNSNYGYTF
TGTGCCACCAAGAAGGGGACAAATTCTAACTATGGCTACACCTTC
>.|TRBV6-2/TRBV6-3|TRBJ2-7|.
CASSLERSDEQYF
TGTGCCAGCAGCCTTGAGCGGAGTGACGAGCAGTACTTC
>once|TRBV15|TRBJ1-4|TRBD1
CATSRGRGTDATNEKLFF
TGTGCCACCAGCAGAGGGAGAGGGACAGATGCAACTAATGAAAAACTGTTTTTT
>.|TRBV3-1/TRBV3-2|TRBJ1-6|TRBD1
CASSQRQGRESLHF
TGTGCCAGCAGCCAGAGACAGGGGAGGGAATCCCTCCACTTT
>.|TRBV24-1|TRBJ2-1|.
CATRGADYTYGEQFF
TGTGCCACCAGGGGAGCTGACTATACCTACGGTGAGCAGTTCTTC
>.|TRBV27|TRBJ2-1|.
CASSVQGGLFPMFF
TGTGCCAGCAGTGTCCAGGGGGGACTTTTCCCAATGTTCTTC
>few|TRBV5-5|TRBJ1-3|.
CASSLEQASGNTIYF
TGTGCCAGCAGCTTGGAACAGGCAAGTGGAAACACCATATATTTT
>.|TRBV19|TRBJ1-3|TRBD1
CASSINDRGSGNTIYF
TGTGCCAGTAGTATCAACGACAGGGGGTCTGGAAACACCATATATTTT
>once|TRBV27|TRBJ1-2|.
CASSFRPTVDGYTF
TGTGCCAGCAGTTTCCGACCGACAGTCGATGGCTACACCTTC
>.|TRBV19|TRBJ2-2|.
CASNLRGGIDTGELFF
TGTGCCAGTAATCTTAGAGGGGGGATAGACACCGGGGAGCTGTTTTTT
>.|TRBV7-2|TRBJ2-2|.
CASSIHTGELFF
TGTGCCAGCAGCATCCACACCGGGGAGCTGTTTTTT
>.|TRBV4-2|TRBJ2-1|.
CASSQFFRYATDEQFF
TGTGCCAGCAGCCAATTCTTTCGGTACGCCACCGATGAGCAGTTCTTC
>.|TRBV5-6|TRBJ1-2|.
CASSLFSEGYGYTF
TGTGCCAGCAGCTTGTTCTCGGAGGGCTATGGCTACACCTTC
>.|TRBV19|TRBJ1-4|TRBD1
CASGQGARRGKLFF
TGTGCCAGTGGGCAGGGGGCCCGCCGTGGAAAACTGTTTTTT
>.|TRBV29-1|TRBJ2-7|.
CSVVGSYEQYF
TGCAGCGTTGTGGGGTCCTACGAGCAGTACTTC
>.|TRBV2|TRBJ1-2|.
CASSDGQGGGYTF
TGTGCCAGCAGTGATGGGCAGGGAGGCGGCTACACCTTC
>once|TRBV2|TRBJ1-3|TRBD1
CASSPQGRDTIYF
TGTGCCAGCAGTCCACAGGGGCGGGACACCATATATTTT
>.|TRBV6-5|TRBJ1-3|TRBD1
CASRDRGNTIYF
TGTGCCAGCCGGGACAGGGGAAACACCATATATTTT
>.|TRBV10-3|TRBJ2-1|TRBD2
CATRGTSGGSSYNEQFF
TGTGCCACCAGGGGGACTAGCGGGGGGAGCTCCTACAATGAGCAGTTCTTC
>.|TRBV28|TRBJ1-6|.
CASVNSLWSPLHF
TGTGCCAGCGTCAACAGCCTCTGGTCACCCCTCCACTTT
>.|TRBV24-1|TRBJ2-5|TRBD2
CATAGGGRETQYF
TGTGCCACCGCGGGGGGGGGTCGGGAGACCCAGTACTTC
>.|TRBV28|TRBJ1-2|.
CASSPANPGLNSRGYTF
TGTGCCAGCAGCCCAGCCAACCCGGGTCTAAATTCGCGTGGCTACACCTTC
>.|TRBV28|TRBJ1-2|TRBD1
CASSLDREGYGYTF
TGTGCCAGCAGTTTAGACAGGGAAGGCTATGGCTACACCTTC
>.|TRBV7-2|TRBJ2-1|TRBD1
CASSSPGQGSHEQFF
TGTGCCAGCAGCTCGCCGGGACAGGGCTCCCATGAGCAGTTCTTC
>.|TRBV19|TRBJ1-1|.
CASSQRVNTEAFF
TGTGCCAGTAGTCAAAGGGTTAACACTGAAGCTTTCTTT
>.|TRBV7-7|TRBJ2-3|TRBD2
CASSGAGGTDTQYF
TGTGCTAGCAGCGGGGCGGGGGGCACAGATACGCAGTATTTT